These T cell receptor beta chains were read from a single sample in a study of neoadjuvant anti-PD-1 for oral cavity cancer. The assay was immunoSEQ multiplex PCR, and TCRdb's table has in-frame clones only and misses some. The sample carries several thousand clones, more than 65% recorded once. This sample comprised PBMCs, obtained before nivolumab (anti-PD-1) treatment. These receptors were collected from a person aged 40 to 85 with oral cavity squamous cell carcinoma. The CDR3 runs from the conserved cysteine through the conserved F or W. D genes are given only for firm matches. The size entry is marked missing in some rows and otherwise reads once, few, many or a size class.

j_gene | v_gene | abundance | len | d_gene | CDR3aa | CDR3nt
TRBJ2-6 | TRBV6-4 | NA | 14 | NA | CASSDNSGANVLTF | TGTGCCAGCAGTGACAACTCTGGGGCCAACGTCCTGACTTTC
TRBJ1-5 | TRBV29-1 | NA | 13 | TRBD1 | CSVLQGIHQPQHF | TGCAGCGTACTACAGGGGATCCATCAGCCCCAGCATTTT
TRBJ1-2 | TRBV7-2 | NA | 15 | NA | CASSNPYGGDFGYTF | TGTGCCAGCAGTAATCCTTATGGGGGGGATTTTGGCTACACCTTC
TRBJ2-5 | TRBV11-2 | NA | 15 | NA | CASSLGPMAQETQYF | TGTGCCAGCAGCTTAGGGCCCATGGCACAAGAGACCCAGTACTTC
TRBJ1-2 | TRBV6-6 | NA | 15 | TRBD1 | CASSKSGTEVLGYTF | TGTGCCAGCAGTAAGAGCGGGACAGAGGTTTTGGGCTACACCTTC
TRBJ1-5 | TRBV5-6 | NA | 16 | NA | CASSSLRGGGNQPQHF | TGTGCCAGCAGCTCATTGCGGGGTGGGGGCAATCAGCCCCAGCATTTT
TRBJ1-2 | TRBV29-1 | NA | 13 | NA | CSVEGHPGDGYTF | TGCAGCGTTGAGGGCCACCCCGGCGATGGCTACACCTTC
TRBJ2-3 | TRBV4-3 | NA | 18 | TRBD2 | CASSQGVLGGGAGDTQYF | TGCGCCAGCAGCCAAGGAGTGTTAGGCGGGGGGGCCGGAGATACGCAGTATTTT
TRBJ2-1 | TRBV10-1 | NA | 12 | NA | CASSDPSGEQFF | TGCGCCAGCAGTGACCCGTCGGGGGAGCAGTTCTTC
TRBJ2-5 | TRBV5-4 | NA | 16 | NA | CAGSLGAVAGKETQYF | TGTGCCGGCAGCTTGGGGGCGGTGGCAGGGAAAGAGACCCAGTACTTC
TRBJ2-5 | TRBV27 | NA | 13 | NA | CASSLRPRETQYF | TGTGCCAGCAGTTTACGGCCCAGAGAGACCCAGTACTTC
TRBJ2-1 | TRBV7-2 | NA | 15 | TRBD2 | CASSPRGGSYNEQFF | TGTGCCAGCAGCCCGCGGGGGGGGTCCTACAATGAGCAGTTCTTC
TRBJ2-5 | TRBV7-2 | NA | 15 | TRBD2 | CASSLVAGEGETQYF | TGTGCCAGCAGCTTAGTGGCCGGGGAGGGAGAGACCCAGTACTTC
TRBJ1-4 | TRBV19 | few | 16 | NA | CASSSPAGGTNEKLFF | TGTGCCAGTAGCTCCCCCGCGGGGGGGACTAATGAAAAACTGTTTTTT
TRBJ2-7 | TRBV19 | few | 13 | NA | CASGPGLAYEQYF | TGTGCCAGTGGCCCCGGACTCGCCTACGAGCAGTACTTC
TRBJ2-5 | TRBV6-1 | few | 16 | TRBD2 | CASSEAGGTGVETQYF | TGTGCCAGCAGTGAAGCGGGGGGGACGGGGGTCGAGACCCAGTACTTC
TRBJ1-5 | TRBV28 | NA | 14 | NA | CASSTPMGRQPQHF | TGTGCCAGCAGTACCCCAATGGGTCGTCAGCCCCAGCATTTT
TRBJ1-5 | TRBV27 | NA | 13 | TRBD1 | CASSTGVDQPQHF | TGTGCCAGCAGTACAGGGGTGGATCAGCCCCAGCATTTT
TRBJ1-6 | TRBV2 | few | 13 | NA | CASSRDRNSPLHF | TGTGCCAGCAGCCGGGATCGAAATTCACCCCTCCACTTT
TRBJ1-2 | TRBV28 | NA | 13 | TRBD1 | CASRTTGNYGYTF | TGTGCCAGCAGGACGACAGGGAACTATGGCTACACCTTC
TRBJ2-1 | TRBV4-2 | NA | 16 | NA | CASSQESMRHYNEQFF | TGTGCCAGCAGCCAAGAATCGATGCGGCACTACAATGAGCAGTTCTTC
TRBJ2-7 | TRBV4-1 | NA | 15 | TRBD2 | CASSLGGTSGYEQYF | TGCGCCAGCAGCCTCGGGGGGACTAGCGGATACGAGCAGTACTTC
TRBJ1-6 | TRBV2 | NA | 16 | NA | CASKTERDSYNSPLHF | TGTGCCAGCAAGACGGAGAGAGATTCCTATAATTCACCCCTCCACTTT
TRBJ2-7 | TRBV10-3 | NA | 14 | TRBD2 | CAISSGGGSYEQYF | TGTGCCATCAGTTCCGGGGGGGGCTCCTACGAGCAGTACTTC
TRBJ1-5 | TRBV28 | once | 20 | TRBD1 | CASSAAGGTGDLGSNQPQHF | TGTGCCAGCAGCGCCGCCGGGGGGACAGGGGACCTCGGGAGCAATCAGCCCCAGCATTTT
TRBJ2-7 | TRBV4-3 | NA | 14 | NA | CASSQDNRAYEQYF | TGCGCCAGCAGCCAAGATAACAGGGCCTACGAGCAGTACTTC